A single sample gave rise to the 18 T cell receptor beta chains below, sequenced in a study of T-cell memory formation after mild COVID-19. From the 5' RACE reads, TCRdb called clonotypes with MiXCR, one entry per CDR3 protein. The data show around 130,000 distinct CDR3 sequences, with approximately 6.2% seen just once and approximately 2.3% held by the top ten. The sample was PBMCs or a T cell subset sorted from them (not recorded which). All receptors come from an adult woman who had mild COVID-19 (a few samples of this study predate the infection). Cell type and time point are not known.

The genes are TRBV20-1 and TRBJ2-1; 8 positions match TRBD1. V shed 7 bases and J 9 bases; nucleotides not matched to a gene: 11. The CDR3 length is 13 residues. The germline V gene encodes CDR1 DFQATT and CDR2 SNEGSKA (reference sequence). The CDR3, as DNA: TGCAGTGTGTGGTCAGGGGGCGCGGGTGAGCAGTTCTTC. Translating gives CSVWSGGAGEQFF.

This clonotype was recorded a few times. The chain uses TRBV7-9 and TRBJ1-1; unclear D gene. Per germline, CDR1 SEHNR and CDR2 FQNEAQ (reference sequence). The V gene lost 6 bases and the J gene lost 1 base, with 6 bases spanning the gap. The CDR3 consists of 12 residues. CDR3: CASSSTNTEAFF. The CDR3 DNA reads TGTGCCAGCAGTTCCACGAACACTGAAGCTTTCTTT.

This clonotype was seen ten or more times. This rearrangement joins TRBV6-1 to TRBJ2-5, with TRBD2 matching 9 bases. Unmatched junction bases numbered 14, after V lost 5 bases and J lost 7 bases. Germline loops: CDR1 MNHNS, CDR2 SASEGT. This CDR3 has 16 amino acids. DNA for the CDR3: TGTGCCAGCAGTAGGGCCGGGACTAGCCGAGCTGGGACCCAGTACTTC. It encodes CASSRAGTSRAGTQYF.

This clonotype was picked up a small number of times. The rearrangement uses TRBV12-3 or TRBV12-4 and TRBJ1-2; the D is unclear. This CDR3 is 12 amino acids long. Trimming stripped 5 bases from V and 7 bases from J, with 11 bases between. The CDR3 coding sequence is TGTGCCAGCAGTCAAGACATGAGTGGCTACACCTTC. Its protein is CASSQDMSGYTF.

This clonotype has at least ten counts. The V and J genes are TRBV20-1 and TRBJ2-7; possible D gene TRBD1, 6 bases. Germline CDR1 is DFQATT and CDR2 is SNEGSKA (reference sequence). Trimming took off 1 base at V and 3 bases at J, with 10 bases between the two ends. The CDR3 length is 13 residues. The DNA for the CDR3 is TGCAGTGCTAGAGCTGGGGGCATCTACGAGCAGTACTTC. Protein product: CSARAGGIYEQYF.

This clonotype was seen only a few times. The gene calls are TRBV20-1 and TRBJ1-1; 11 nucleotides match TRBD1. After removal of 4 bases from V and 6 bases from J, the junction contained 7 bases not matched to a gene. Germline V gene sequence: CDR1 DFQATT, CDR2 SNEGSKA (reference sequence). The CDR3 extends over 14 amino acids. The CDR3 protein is CSANVPGQGAEAFF. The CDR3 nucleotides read TGCAGTGCTAACGTCCCGGGACAGGGGGCTGAAGCTTTCTTT.

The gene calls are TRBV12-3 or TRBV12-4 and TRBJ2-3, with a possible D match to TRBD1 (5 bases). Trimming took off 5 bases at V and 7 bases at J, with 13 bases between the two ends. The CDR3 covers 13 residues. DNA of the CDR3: TGTGCCAGCAGTCTCCGGCCGGACAATACGCAGTATTTT. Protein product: CASSLRPDNTQYF.

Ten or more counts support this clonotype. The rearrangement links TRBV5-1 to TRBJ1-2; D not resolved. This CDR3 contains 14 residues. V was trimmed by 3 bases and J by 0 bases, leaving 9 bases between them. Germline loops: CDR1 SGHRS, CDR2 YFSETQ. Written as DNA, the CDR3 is TGCGCCAGCAGCTCGAGCCGAGCTAACTATGGCTACACCTTC. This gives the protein CASSSSRANYGYTF.

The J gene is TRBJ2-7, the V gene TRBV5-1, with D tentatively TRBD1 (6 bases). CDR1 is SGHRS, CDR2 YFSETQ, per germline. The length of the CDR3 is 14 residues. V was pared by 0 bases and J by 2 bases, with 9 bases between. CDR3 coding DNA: TGCGCCAGCAGCTTGGCCGGGACAACCTACGAGCAGTACTTC. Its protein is CASSLAGTTYEQYF.

In DNA form, the CDR3 reads TGTGCCAGCAGCCTCAACTTTTCTCCAGATACGCAGTATTTT. It specifies CASSLNFSPDTQYF. This chain connects TRBV6-5 to TRBJ2-3; D gene uncertain. V lost 6 bases and J lost 4, with 14 bases in between. CDR1 is MNHEY, CDR2 SVGAGI, per germline. The CDR3 runs to 14 residues.

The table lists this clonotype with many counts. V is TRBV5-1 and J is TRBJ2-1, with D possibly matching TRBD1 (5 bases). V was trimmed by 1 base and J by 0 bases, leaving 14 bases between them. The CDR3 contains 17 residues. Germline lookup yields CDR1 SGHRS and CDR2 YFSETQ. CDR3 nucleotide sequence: TGCGCCAGCAGCTTGCGTCCAGGGCCGAGCTCCTACAATGAGCAGTTCTTC. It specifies CASSLRPGPSSYNEQFF.

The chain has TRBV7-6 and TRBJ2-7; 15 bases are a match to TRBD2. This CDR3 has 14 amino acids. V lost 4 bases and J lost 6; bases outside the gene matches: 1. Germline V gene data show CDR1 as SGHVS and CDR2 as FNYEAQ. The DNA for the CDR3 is TGTGCCAGCAGCTGGACTAGCGGGAGGGGCGAGCAGTACTTC. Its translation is CASSWTSGRGEQYF. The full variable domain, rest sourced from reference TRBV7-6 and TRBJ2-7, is GAGVSQSPRYKVTKRGQDVALRCDPISGHVSLYWYRQALGQGPEFLTYFNYEAQQDKSGLPNDRFSAERPEGSISTLTIQRTEQRDSAMYRCASSWTSGRGEQYFGPGTRLTVT.

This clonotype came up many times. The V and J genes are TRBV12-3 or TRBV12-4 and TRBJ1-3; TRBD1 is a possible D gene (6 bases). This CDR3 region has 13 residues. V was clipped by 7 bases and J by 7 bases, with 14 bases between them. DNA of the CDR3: TGTGCCAGCACCGTGACAGGCTCGAACACCATATATTTT. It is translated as CASTVTGSNTIYF.

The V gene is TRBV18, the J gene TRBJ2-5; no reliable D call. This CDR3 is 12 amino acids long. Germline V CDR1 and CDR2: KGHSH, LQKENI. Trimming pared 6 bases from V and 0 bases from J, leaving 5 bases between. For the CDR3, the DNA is TGTGCCAGCTCCGTCTACCAAGAGACCCAGTACTTC. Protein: CASSVYQETQYF.

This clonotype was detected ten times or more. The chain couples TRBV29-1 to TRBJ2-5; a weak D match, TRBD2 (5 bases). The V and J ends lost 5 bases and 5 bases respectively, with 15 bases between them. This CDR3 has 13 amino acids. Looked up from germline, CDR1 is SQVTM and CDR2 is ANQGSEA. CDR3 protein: CSVIRTGGETQYF. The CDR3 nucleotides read TGCAGCGTTATCCGGACCGGCGGGGAGACCCAGTACTTC.

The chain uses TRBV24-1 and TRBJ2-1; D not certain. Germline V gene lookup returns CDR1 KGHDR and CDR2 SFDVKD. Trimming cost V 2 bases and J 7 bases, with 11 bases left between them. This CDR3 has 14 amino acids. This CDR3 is CATSDSLPSNEQFF. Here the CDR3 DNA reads TGTGCCACCAGTGATTCCTTGCCCTCTAATGAGCAGTTCTTC.

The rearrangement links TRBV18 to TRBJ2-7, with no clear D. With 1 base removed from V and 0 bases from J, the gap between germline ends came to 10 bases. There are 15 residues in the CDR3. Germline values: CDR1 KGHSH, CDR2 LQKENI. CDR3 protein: CASSPRAQSSYEQYF. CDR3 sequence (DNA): TGTGCCAGCTCACCACGTGCACAGAGCTCCTACGAGCAGTACTTC.

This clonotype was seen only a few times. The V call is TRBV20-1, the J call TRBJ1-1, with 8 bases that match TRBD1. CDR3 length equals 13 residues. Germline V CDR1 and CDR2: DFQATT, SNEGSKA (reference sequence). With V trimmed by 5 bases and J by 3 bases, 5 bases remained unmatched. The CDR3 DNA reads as TGCAGTGCTGCACAGGGGGGGTACACTGAAGCTTTCTTT. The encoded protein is CSAAQGGYTEAFF.